The 28 T cell receptor beta chains listed next were all sequenced from one sample in a study of identical twins listed by TCRdb under 2016. The method behind the library was 5' RACE. These reads were obtained on an Illumina HiSeq 2000. In TCRdb, the public reads were trimmed at Q25 with fastp and aligned with MiXCR, with productive beta chains retained. Every distinct CDR3 protein forms one entry, paired with its most common genes and DNA. The sample data list more than 200,000 distinct CDR3 sequences, and roughly a tenth of these were observed just once. About 5.2% of the sample belongs to the ten largest clones. Sequencing was performed on memory (CD45RO+) T cells sorted from blood. What this sample's cell subset or site label stands for: CD45RO+ enriched T cells. Receptors were obtained from a woman aged 18-29 years in good health.

The CDR3 sequence is CASSLEVRSGNTIYF. In DNA form, the CDR3 reads TGCGCCAGCAGCTTAGAGGTCCGCTCTGGAAACACCATATATTTT. The chain carries TRBV5-1 and TRBJ1-3; D gene ambiguous. The CDR3 contains 15 residues. The V gene lost 2 bases and the J gene lost 0 bases, with 9 bases spanning the gap. Germline CDR1 and CDR2: SGHRS and YFSETQ.

The V gene is TRBV7-6, the J gene TRBJ1-1; 7 positions match TRBD1. This CDR3 region has 14 residues. The V gene's germline CDR1 is SGHVS and CDR2 FNYEAQ. V dropped 4 bases and J dropped 3; count of bases not matched to a gene: 5. The CDR3 DNA reads as TGTGCCAGCAGCTCTAGGGGGCTGCACACTGAAGCTTTCTTT. Its translation is CASSSRGLHTEAFF.

The rearrangement links TRBV12-3 or TRBV12-4 to TRBJ2-2; 8 nucleotides match TRBD1. The CDR3 covers 19 residues. With V trimmed by 1 base and J by 1 base, 11 bases remained unmatched. The CDR3 sequence is CASSLVTRGLWGNTGELFF. The CDR3 DNA follows: TGTGCCAGCAGTTTAGTAACCAGGGGGCTGTGGGGGAACACCGGGGAGCTGTTTTTT.

This clonotype was seen ten or more times. The gene calls are TRBV15 and TRBJ2-3; D is unclear. Trimming left V 3 bases short and J 2 bases short, with 9 bases between. From germline, CDR1 is LNHNV and CDR2 YYDKDF (reference sequence). The CDR3 totals 14 residues. Here the CDR3 DNA reads TGTGCCACCAGCAGCGGTACCGTCACAGATACGCAGTATTTT. This sequence encodes CATSSGTVTDTQYF. The variable domain in full, with the rest retrieved from reference TRBV15 and TRBJ2-3, is DAMVIQNPRYQVTQFGKPVTLSCSQTLNHNVMYWYQQKSSQAPKLLFHYYDKDFNNEADTPDNFQSRRPNTSFCFLDIRSPGLGDTAMYLCATSSGTVTDTQYFGPGTRLTVL.

This clonotype appeared many times. The genes are TRBV4-3 and TRBJ1-4, with D possibly being TRBD1 (6 bases). The germline CDR1 and CDR2 sequences are LGHNA and YSLEER. V was clipped by 3 bases and J by 6 bases, with 17 bases between them. This CDR3 has 16 amino acids. The CDR3 nucleotides read TGCGCCAGCAGCCAGGCGCTCAGGGGAGGGTATGAAAAACTGTTTTTT. Translated, it gives CASSQALRGGYEKLFF.

This clonotype was observed a few times. The V and J genes are TRBV11-3 and TRBJ2-3; D is ambiguous. V was trimmed by 1 base and J by 2 bases, leaving 10 bases between them. The CDR3 covers 15 residues. Germline V gene sequence: CDR1 SGHNT, CDR2 YENEEA. The CDR3 protein is CASSLGQNPTDTQYF. The CDR3, as DNA: TGTGCCAGCAGCTTAGGGCAAAATCCCACAGATACGCAGTATTTT.

The chain joins TRBV7-3 to TRBJ2-1; TRBD2 aligns across 11 bases. Per germline, CDR1 SGHTA and CDR2 FQGTGA. V was pared by 0 bases and J by 9 bases, with 10 bases of the junction left unmatched. The CDR3 has 17 amino acids. The CDR3 protein is CASSLTLAGGRLGEQFF. CDR3 nucleotide sequence: TGTGCCAGCAGCTTAACGTTAGCGGGGGGGAGACTGGGTGAGCAGTTCTTC.

This clonotype was counted a few times. V is TRBV27 and J is TRBJ2-7; 11 bases map to TRBD1. The CDR3 length is 16 residues. The germline CDR1 and CDR2 sequences are MNHEY and SMNVEV (reference sequence). V shed 2 bases, J shed 4 bases, and the junction held 7 bases outside the gene matches. CDR3 loop: CASSLLGTGGGYEQYF. The CDR3 DNA reads as TGTGCCAGCAGTTTACTTGGGACAGGGGGGGGATACGAGCAGTACTTC.

This clonotype was observed a few times. The rearrangement uses TRBV9 and TRBJ2-5; D unclear. The V gene's germline CDR1 is SGDLS and CDR2 YYNGEE. This CDR3 has 15 residues. V was cut by 4 bases and J by 3 bases, with 16 bases left in between. CDR3 amino acids: CASSPRMDREETQYF. The CDR3 DNA reads as TGTGCCAGCAGCCCGCGGATGGATAGGGAAGAGACCCAGTACTTC.

The chain combines TRBV7-8 with TRBJ1-1; D remains unclear. CDR1 and CDR2 from the germline V gene are SGHVS and FQNEAQ. Trimming cost V 3 bases and J 6 bases, with 14 bases left between them. CDR3 length: 14 amino acids. CDR3 sequence: CASSLEGRSSEAFF. The CDR3 DNA sequence: TGTGCCAGCAGCTTGGAAGGTCGGTCCTCTGAAGCTTTCTTT.

This clonotype was seen a few times. V gene TRBV7-9 combines with J gene TRBJ2-7; the D is unclear. Germline lookup yields CDR1 SEHNR and CDR2 FQNEAQ (reference sequence). Trimming pared 5 bases from V and 0 bases from J, leaving 11 bases between. CDR3 length: 14 residues. The CDR3: CASSPQAASYEQYF. CDR3 nucleotides: TGTGCCAGCAGCCCCCAAGCTGCCTCCTACGAGCAGTACTTC.

This clonotype was counted at least ten times. The chain employs TRBV27 and TRBJ1-1, with unresolved D. Trimming shortened V by 3 bases and J by 1 base, and 9 bases separated the two germline ends. In germline, CDR1 is MNHEY, CDR2 SMNVEV (reference sequence). The CDR3 is 14 residues long. The CDR3, as DNA: TGTGCCAGCAGTTTGGGTTTCGGGAACACTGAAGCTTTCTTT. Translating it yields CASSLGFGNTEAFF.

The chain has TRBV9 and TRBJ2-3; 8 nucleotides agree with TRBD2. V lost 0 bases, J lost 4 bases, and 4 bases stayed unmatched. There are 15 residues in the CDR3. From germline, CDR1 is SGDLS and CDR2 YYNGEE. CDR3 residues: CASSVAGGWADTQYF. CDR3 coding DNA: TGTGCCAGCAGCGTAGCGGGAGGGTGGGCAGATACGCAGTATTTT.

The chain combines TRBV7-6 with TRBJ1-2; D ambiguous. Between the trimmed V and J ends, which lost 2 bases and 1 base, there was a span of 8 bases. Germline assignment: CDR1 SGHVS and CDR2 FNYEAQ. The CDR3 extends over 14 amino acids. CDR3: CASSLTPNNYGYTF. The CDR3 DNA follows: TGTGCCAGCAGCTTAACCCCGAATAACTATGGCTACACCTTC. The entire variable domain, with the rest obtained from reference TRBV7-6 and TRBJ1-2, is as follows: GAGVSQSPRYKVTKRGQDVALRCDPISGHVSLYWYRQALGQGPEFLTYFNYEAQQDKSGLPNDRFSAERPEGSISTLTIQRTEQRDSAMYRCASSLTPNNYGYTFGSGTRLTVV.

The chain combines TRBV7-9 with TRBJ1-1, with 7 positions matching TRBD1. J lost 3 bases, V lost 7 bases, and 5 bases had no gene match. Germline CDR1 is SEHNR and CDR2 is FQNEAQ (reference sequence). The CDR3 is 13 residues long. In DNA, the CDR3 is TGTGCCAGCACCAGACAGGGACACACTGAAGCTTTCTTT. It translates to CASTRQGHTEAFF.

The V call is TRBV20-1, the J call TRBJ2-4, with D unclear. Germline V gives CDR1 DFQATT, CDR2 SNEGSKA (reference sequence). Trimming took 3 bases from V and 6 from J, leaving 12 bases between them. This CDR3 has 13 amino acids. CDR3: CSARIGMGNIQYF. CDR3 sequence (DNA): TGCAGTGCTAGGATTGGCATGGGAAACATTCAGTACTTC.

This clonotype was detected only a few times. The rearrangement links TRBV7-2 to TRBJ1-5; D possibly corresponds to TRBD1 (5 bases). The V end lost 5 bases, the J end lost 0 bases, and 8 bases lay between the germline ends. CDR3 length: 14 amino acids. Germline V CDR1 and CDR2: SGHTA, FQGNSA. In nucleotides, the CDR3 is TGTGCCAGCAGCGGGACCGATAGCAATCAGCCCCAGCATTTT. It yields the protein CASSGTDSNQPQHF.

This clonotype was recorded many times. The rearrangement joins TRBV6-1 to TRBJ1-6, with TRBD1 matching over 9 bases. The CDR3 contains 14 residues. Germline values: CDR1 MNHNS, CDR2 SASEGT. Unmatched junction bases numbered 6, after V lost 7 bases and J lost 8 bases. As DNA, the CDR3 is TGTGCCAGCACCAACCGGGACAGGGATTCACCCCTCCACTTT. Translated: CASTNRDRDSPLHF.

This clonotype has a handful of counts. The chain links TRBV7-2 to TRBJ2-7; D gene unclear. Germline CDR1 is SGHTA and CDR2 is FQGNSA. The CDR3 has 14 residues. Trimming took 7 bases from V and 4 from J, leaving 17 bases between them. The CDR3: CASTSLDKSYEQYF. CDR3 coding DNA: TGTGCCAGCACCTCCCTCGACAAATCGTACGAGCAGTACTTC. Looking up the rest from reference TRBV7-2 and TRBJ2-7 gives the full variable domain: GAGVSQSPSNKVTEKGKDVELRCDPISGHTALYWYRQSLGQGLEFLIYFQGNSAPDKSGLPSDRFSAERTGGSVSTLTIQRTQQEDSAVYLCASTSLDKSYEQYFGPGTRLTVT.

The table lists this clonotype with a few counts. The chain employs TRBV12-3 or TRBV12-4 and TRBJ2-3; D gene uncertain. The CDR3 runs to 13 residues. Trimming left V 7 bases short and J 0 bases short, with 8 bases between. CDR3: CASTILSTDTQYF. In nucleotides, the CDR3 is TGTGCCAGCACCATCCTCAGCACAGATACGCAGTATTTT.

This clonotype was detected many times. V and J are TRBV5-1 and TRBJ2-2; 7 bases fit TRBD1. Germline CDR1 SGHRS, CDR2 YFSETQ. Losses at the gene ends were 0 bases for V and 5 bases for J; bases not matched to a gene: 7. CDR3 length equals 16 residues. The CDR3 DNA is TGCGCCAGCAGCTTGGTGTCTGTCAGGGGGACCGGGGAGCTGTTTTTT. Translating gives CASSLVSVRGTGELFF.

In its sample, this clonotype was seen a few times. This sequence joins TRBV7-8 and TRBJ2-5, with 14 positions matching TRBD2. Germline lookup yields CDR1 SGHVS and CDR2 FQNEAQ. Trimming removed 5 bases from V and 2 bases from J; junction bases left unmatched: 13. The CDR3 contains 19 residues. The CDR3 nucleotides are TGTGCCAGCAGCCCGCGGGCCGGGACTAGCGGGGGAGGTCAAGAGACCCAGTACTTC. Translated, it gives CASSPRAGTSGGGQETQYF.

This clonotype was recorded a few times. The J gene is TRBJ2-2, the V gene TRBV9; no definite D call. Germline CDR1 reads SGDLS; CDR2 reads YYNGEE. The CDR3 totals 16 residues. Between the trimmed V and J ends, which lost 4 bases and 4 bases, there was a span of 17 bases. The CDR3 nucleotides read TGTGCCAGCAGCCTAACTGGGTCGTCGAGCACCGGGGAGCTGTTTTTT. It codes for CASSLTGSSSTGELFF.

The V gene is TRBV19, the J gene TRBJ2-1; 9 bases are shared with TRBD1. V was pared by 3 bases and J by 0 bases, with 3 bases of the junction left unmatched. The V gene's germline CDR1 is LNHDA and CDR2 SQIVND (reference sequence). This CDR3 is 16 amino acids long. The DNA of the CDR3 is TGTGCCAGTAGTATGCTGGGACAGGGCTCCTACAATGAGCAGTTCTTC. Translation: CASSMLGQGSYNEQFF.

This chain connects TRBV2 to TRBJ2-1; the D gene is possibly TRBD1 (5 bases). Trimming pared 7 bases from V and 5 bases from J, leaving 12 bases between. Germline lookup yields CDR1 SNHLY and CDR2 FYNNEI. This CDR3 spans 13 amino acids. The CDR3 DNA is TGTGCCAGCAAATGGGGCGGAGACAATGAGCAGTTCTTC. Translation gives CASKWGGDNEQFF.

This clonotype showed up many times. The J gene is TRBJ2-1, the V gene TRBV5-1; no clear D gene. Trimming took 1 base from V and 4 from J, leaving 6 bases between them. Per germline, CDR1 SGHRS and CDR2 YFSETQ. The CDR3 extends over 13 amino acids. The CDR3 protein is CASSLSDYNEQFF. For the CDR3, the DNA is TGCGCCAGCAGCTTGTCTGATTACAATGAGCAGTTCTTC.

The rearrangement uses TRBV11-1 and TRBJ2-5; perhaps TRBD2 as D (6 bases). CDR3 length equals 14 residues. The V end lost 6 bases, the J end lost 4 bases, and 15 bases lay between the germline ends. Looked up from germline, CDR1 is SGHAT and CDR2 is FQDESV (reference sequence). As DNA, the CDR3 is TGTGCCAGCAGTGTAGGGGCCGGGGGAGAGACCCAGTACTTC. This codes for CASSVGAGGETQYF.

This clonotype was recorded at least ten times. The V gene is TRBV7-8, the J gene TRBJ2-3, with D possibly matching TRBD1 (5 bases). CDR1 SGHVS and CDR2 FQNEAQ come from the germline V gene. V was trimmed by 1 base and J by 8 bases, leaving 13 bases between them. The CDR3 runs to 14 residues. The CDR3 reads CASSLEGVVGTQYF. The CDR3 coding sequence is TGTGCCAGCAGCTTAGAAGGGGTCGTCGGTACGCAGTATTTT.